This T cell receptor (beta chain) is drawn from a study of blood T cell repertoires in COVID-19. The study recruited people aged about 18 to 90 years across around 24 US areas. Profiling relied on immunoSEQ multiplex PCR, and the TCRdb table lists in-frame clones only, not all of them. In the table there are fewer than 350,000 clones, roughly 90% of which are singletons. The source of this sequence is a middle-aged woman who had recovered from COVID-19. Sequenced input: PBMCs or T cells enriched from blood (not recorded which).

CDR3 region: CASSFTSSETQYF. CDR3 nucleotides: TGTGCCAGTAGTTTTACTAGTAGCGAGACCCAGTACTTC. The chain uses TRBV19 and TRBJ2-5; possibly TRBD2 for D (5 bases). The V and J ends lost 5 bases and 5 bases respectively, with 12 bases between them. The CDR3 is 13 amino acids. Germline assignment: CDR1 LNHDA and CDR2 SQIVND (reference sequence).